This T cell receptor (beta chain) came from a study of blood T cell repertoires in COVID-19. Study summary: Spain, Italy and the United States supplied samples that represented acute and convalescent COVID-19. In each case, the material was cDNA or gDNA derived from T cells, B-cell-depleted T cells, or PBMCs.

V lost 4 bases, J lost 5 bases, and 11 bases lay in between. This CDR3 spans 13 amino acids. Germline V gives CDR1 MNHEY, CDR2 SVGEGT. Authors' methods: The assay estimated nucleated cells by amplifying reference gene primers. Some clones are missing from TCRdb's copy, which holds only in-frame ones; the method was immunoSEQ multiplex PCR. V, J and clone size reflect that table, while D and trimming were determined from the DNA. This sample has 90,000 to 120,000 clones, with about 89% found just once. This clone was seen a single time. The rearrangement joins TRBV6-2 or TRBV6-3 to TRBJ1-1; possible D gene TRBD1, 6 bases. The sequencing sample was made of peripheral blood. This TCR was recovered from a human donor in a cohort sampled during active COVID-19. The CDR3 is CASSSAGETEAFF. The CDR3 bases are TGTGCCAGCAGTTCCGCAGGGGAAACTGAAGCTTTCTTT.